The sequence of this TCR beta chain was determined in a study of cytomegalovirus exposure and HLA in healthy donors. About the research overall: Tens of millions of unique TCRs from HLA-typed donors were held in an early release of data.

In germline, CDR1 is MNHEY, CDR2 SMNVEV (reference sequence). The CDR3 sequence is 15 residues long. V was shortened by 3 bases and J by 0 bases, with 12 bases between the two germline ends. About this clone itself: Antigen: not known.

PCR primers comprised 60 Vbeta and 13 Jbeta primers. Profiled with immunoSEQ multiplex PCR; TCRdb holds only in-frame clones, not every one. The table shows 120,000 to 150,000 clones, with under 90% occurring only once. The study's findings and limits: In vitro checks showed that a few CMV-associated chains really do target CMV antigens.

The sample taken for sequencing was PBMCs. This TCR came from a male donor in good health and CMV-seronegative. The rearrangement uses TRBV27 and TRBJ2-7, with D perhaps TRBD1 (6 bases). This CDR3 reads CASSFQGLSSYEQYF. The CDR3 nucleotides are TGTGCCAGCAGTTTTCAGGGGTTGAGCTCCTACGAGCAGTACTTC.